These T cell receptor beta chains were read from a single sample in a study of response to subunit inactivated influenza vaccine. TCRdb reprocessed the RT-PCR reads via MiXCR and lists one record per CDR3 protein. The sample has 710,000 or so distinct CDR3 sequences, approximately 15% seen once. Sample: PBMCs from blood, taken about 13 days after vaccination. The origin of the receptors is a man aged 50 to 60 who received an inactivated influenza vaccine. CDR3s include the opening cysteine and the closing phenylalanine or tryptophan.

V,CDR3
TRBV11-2,CASSRSGIPYNEQFF
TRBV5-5,CASSLAGKTEQFF
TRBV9,CAISVTGLAGYNEQFF
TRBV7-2,CASSPPTGFRLFF
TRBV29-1,CSVEGQGPYHEQYF
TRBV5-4,CASSSAGLFEQYF
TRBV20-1,CSARDADTDTQYF
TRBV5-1,CASSKPGEGHYEQYF
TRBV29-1,CSVERSGYYEQYF
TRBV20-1,CSAYSGSKETQYF
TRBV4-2,CASSQEQGRGTGELFF
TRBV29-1,CSVAGGWYYEQYF
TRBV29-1,CSANLNTGELFF
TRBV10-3,CAITGTSGSYEQFF
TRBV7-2,CASSLGLAGGFF
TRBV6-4,CASSKYGTSGTSTDTQYF
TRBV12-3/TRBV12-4,CASAPTGTRYNEQFF
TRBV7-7,CASSALAVGYETQYF
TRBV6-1,CASRPPLAFQETQYF
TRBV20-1,CSARRQVAGHNEQFF
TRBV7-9,CASSPGLVAGPNEQFF
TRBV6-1,CASSGLAGVETQYF
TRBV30,CAWSVTGRETQYF
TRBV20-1,CSARDLDRIYEQYF
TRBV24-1,CATGYPGQSFNEQFF
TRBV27,CASSLFGTSGITDTQYF
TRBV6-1,CASSPGEGATGELFF
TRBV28,CASSLAGGGEQPQHF
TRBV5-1,CASSLRDRGRNSPLHF